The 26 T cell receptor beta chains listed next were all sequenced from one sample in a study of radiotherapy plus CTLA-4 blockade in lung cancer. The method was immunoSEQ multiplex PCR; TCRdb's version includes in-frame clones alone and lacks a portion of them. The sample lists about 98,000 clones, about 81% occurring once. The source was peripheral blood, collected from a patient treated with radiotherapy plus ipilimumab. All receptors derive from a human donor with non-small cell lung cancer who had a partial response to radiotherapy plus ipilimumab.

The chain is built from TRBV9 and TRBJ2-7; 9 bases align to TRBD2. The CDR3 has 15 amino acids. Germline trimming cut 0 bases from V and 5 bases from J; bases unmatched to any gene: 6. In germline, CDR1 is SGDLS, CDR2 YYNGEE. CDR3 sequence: CASSVGPSGIDEQYF. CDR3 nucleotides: TGTGCCAGCAGCGTAGGTCCTAGCGGGATTGACGAGCAGTACTTC.

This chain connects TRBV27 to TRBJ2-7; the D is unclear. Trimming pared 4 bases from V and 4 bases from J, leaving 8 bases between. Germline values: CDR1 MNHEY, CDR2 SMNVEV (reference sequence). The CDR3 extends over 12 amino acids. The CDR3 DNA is TGTGCCAGCAGTTCACAGCCTTACGAGCAGTACTTC. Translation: CASSSQPYEQYF.

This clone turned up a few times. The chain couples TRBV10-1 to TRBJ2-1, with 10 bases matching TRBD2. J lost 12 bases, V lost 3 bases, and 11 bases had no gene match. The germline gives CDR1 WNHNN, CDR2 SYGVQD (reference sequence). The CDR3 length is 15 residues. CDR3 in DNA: TGCGCCAGCAGTGAAAGGGCTAGCGGGAGTGGGGGGCAGTTCTTC. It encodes CASSERASGSGGQFF.

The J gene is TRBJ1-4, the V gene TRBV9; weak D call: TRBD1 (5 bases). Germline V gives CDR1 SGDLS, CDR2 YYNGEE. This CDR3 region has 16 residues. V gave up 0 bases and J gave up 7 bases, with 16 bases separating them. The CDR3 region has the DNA TGTGCCAGCAGCGTAGGCAGCGGCCCCGGGGGTGAAAAACTGTTTTTT. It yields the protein CASSVGSGPGGEKLFF. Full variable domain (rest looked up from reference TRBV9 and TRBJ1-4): DSGVTQTPKHLITATGQRVTLRCSPRSGDLSVYWYQQSLDQGLQFLIQYYNGEERAKGNILERFSAQQFPDLHSELNLSSLELGDSALYFCASSVGSGPGGEKLFFGSGTQLSVL.

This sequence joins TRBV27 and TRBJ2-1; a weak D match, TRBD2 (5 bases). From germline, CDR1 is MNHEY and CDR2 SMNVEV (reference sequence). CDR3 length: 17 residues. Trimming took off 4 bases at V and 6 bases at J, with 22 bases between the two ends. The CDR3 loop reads CASSYPPRGFGSNEQFF. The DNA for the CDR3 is TGTGCCAGCAGTTACCCGCCGAGAGGGTTTGGTTCCAATGAGCAGTTCTTC.

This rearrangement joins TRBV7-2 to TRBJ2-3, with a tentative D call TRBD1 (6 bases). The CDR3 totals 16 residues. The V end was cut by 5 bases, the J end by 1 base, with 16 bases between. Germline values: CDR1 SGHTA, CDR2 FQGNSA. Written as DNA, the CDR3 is TGTGCCAGCAGCCCAACCCTCCCAGGGGGCACAGATACGCAGTATTTT. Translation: CASSPTLPGGTDTQYF.

The DNA for the CDR3 is TGTGCCAGCAGCTTAGGCAGTCAAGAGACCCAGTACTTC. Its translation is CASSLGSQETQYF. The gene calls are TRBV7-2 and TRBJ2-5; the D is unclear. CDR1 is SGHTA and CDR2 is FQGNSA in the germline V gene. V was clipped by 1 base and J by 2 bases, with 5 bases between them. The CDR3 loop spans 13 amino acids.

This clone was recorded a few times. The CDR3 is CAWSVRTWPNAFF. DNA of the CDR3: TGTGCCTGGAGTGTACGTACCTGGCCGAACGCTTTCTTT. The chain couples TRBV30 to TRBJ1-1, with D unclear. CDR1 is GTSNPN and CDR2 is SVGIG in the germline V gene (reference sequence). The CDR3 is 13 amino acids. V shed 0 bases and J shed 11 bases, with 16 bases lying between them.

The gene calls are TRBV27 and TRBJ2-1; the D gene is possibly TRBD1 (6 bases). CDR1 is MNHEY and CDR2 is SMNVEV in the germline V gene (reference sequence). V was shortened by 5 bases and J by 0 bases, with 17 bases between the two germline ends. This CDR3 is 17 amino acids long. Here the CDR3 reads CASSRTGSGFSYNEQFF. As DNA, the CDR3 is TGTGCCAGCAGTAGAACAGGGTCCGGTTTCTCCTACAATGAGCAGTTCTTC.

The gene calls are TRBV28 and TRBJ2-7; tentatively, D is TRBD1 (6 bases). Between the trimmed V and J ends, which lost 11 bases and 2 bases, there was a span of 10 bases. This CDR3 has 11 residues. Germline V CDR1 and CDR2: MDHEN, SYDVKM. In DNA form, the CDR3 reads TGTGCCGCGGCAGGGGCCTACGAGCAGTACTTC. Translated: CAAAGAYEQYF.

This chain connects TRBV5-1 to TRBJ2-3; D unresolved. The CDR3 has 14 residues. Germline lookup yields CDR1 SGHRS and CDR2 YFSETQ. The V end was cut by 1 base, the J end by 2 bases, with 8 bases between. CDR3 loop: CASSLLLDTDTQYF. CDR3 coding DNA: TGCGCCAGCAGCTTGTTGCTAGACACAGATACGCAGTATTTT.

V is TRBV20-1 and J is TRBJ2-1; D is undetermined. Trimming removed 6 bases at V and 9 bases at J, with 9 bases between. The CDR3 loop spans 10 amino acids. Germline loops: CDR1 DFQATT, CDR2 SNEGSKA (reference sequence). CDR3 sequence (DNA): TGCAGTGCCGTAATCGGTGAGCAGTTCTTC. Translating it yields CSAVIGEQFF.

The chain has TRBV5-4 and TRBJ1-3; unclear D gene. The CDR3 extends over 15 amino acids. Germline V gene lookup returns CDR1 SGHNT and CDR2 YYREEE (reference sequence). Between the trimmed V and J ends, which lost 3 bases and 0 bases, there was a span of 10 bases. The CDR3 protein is CASSYLGSSGNTIYF. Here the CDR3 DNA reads TGTGCCAGCAGCTACTTAGGGAGCTCTGGAAACACCATATATTTT.

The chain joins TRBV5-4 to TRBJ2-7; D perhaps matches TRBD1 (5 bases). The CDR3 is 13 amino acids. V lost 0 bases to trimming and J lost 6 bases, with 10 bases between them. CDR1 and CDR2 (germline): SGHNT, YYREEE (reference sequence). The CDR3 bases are TGTGCCAGCAGCTTGGGGGCAGGGCGCGAGCAGTACTTC. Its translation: CASSLGAGREQYF.

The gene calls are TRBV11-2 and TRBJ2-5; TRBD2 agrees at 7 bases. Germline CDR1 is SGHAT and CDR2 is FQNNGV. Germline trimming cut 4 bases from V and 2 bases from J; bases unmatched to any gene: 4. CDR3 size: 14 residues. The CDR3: CASSSLASQETQYF. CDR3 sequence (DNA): TGTGCCAGCAGCTCACTAGCGTCACAAGAGACCCAGTACTTC.

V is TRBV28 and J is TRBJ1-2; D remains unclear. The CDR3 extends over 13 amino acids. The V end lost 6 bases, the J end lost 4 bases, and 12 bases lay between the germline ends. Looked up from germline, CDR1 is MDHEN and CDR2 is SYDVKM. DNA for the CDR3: TGTGCCAGCAGCTTGGGCCCCAGCTATGGCTACACCTTC. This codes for CASSLGPSYGYTF.

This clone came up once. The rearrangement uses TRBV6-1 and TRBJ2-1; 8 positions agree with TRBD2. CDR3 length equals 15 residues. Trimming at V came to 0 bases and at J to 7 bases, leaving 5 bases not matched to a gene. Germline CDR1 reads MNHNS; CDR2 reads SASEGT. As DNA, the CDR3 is TGTGCCAGCAGTGAAGCGATTAGCGGGACAAATGAGCAGTTCTTC. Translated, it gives CASSEAISGTNEQFF.

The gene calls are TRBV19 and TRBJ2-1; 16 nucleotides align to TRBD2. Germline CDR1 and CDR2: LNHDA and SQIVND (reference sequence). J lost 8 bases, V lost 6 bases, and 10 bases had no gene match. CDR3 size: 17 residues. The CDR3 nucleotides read TGTGCCAGTAGCTTATCTCGGGGGACTAGCGGGAGGGATGAGCAGTTCTTC. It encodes CASSLSRGTSGRDEQFF.

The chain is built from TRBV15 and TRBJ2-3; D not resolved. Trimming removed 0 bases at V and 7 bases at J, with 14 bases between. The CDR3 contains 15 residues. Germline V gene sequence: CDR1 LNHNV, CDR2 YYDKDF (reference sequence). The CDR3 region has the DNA TGTGCCACCAGCAGAGATATCGCTTCACTAAATACGCAGTATTTT. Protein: CATSRDIASLNTQYF.

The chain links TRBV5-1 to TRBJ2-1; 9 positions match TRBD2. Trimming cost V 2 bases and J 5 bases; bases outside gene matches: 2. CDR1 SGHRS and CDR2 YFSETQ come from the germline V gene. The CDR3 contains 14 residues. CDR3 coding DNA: TGCGCCAGCAGCTTCTCTAGCGGGAACAATGAGCAGTTCTTC. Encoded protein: CASSFSSGNNEQFF.

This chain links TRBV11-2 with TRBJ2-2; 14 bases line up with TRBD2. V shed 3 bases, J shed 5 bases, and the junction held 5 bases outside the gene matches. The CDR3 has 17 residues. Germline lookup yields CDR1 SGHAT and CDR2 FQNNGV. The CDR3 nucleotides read TGTGCCAGCAGCTTCGGACTAGCGGGAGGTCGGACCGGGGAGCTGTTTTTT. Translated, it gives CASSFGLAGGRTGELFF.

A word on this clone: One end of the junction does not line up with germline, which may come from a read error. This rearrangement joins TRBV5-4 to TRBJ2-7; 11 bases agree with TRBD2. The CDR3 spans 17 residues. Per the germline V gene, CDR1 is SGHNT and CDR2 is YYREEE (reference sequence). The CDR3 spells CASGLGLAGGLSYEQYF. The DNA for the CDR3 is TGTGCCAGCGGCTTGGGGCTAGCGGGAGGTCTCTCCTACGAGCAGTACTTC.

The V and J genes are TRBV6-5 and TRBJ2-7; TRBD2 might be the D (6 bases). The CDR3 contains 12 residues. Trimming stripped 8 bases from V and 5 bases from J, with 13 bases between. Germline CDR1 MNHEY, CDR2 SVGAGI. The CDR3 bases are TGTGCCAGCGGAGGGGATCTAAACGAGCAGTACTTC. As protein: CASGGDLNEQYF.

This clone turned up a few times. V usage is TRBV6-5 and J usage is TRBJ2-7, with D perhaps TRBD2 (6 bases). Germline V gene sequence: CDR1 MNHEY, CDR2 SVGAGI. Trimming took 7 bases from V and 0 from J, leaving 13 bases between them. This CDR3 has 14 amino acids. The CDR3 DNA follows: TGTGCCAGCACTGGAGGAGGGAGCTCCTACGAGCAGTACTTC. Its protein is CASTGGGSSYEQYF.

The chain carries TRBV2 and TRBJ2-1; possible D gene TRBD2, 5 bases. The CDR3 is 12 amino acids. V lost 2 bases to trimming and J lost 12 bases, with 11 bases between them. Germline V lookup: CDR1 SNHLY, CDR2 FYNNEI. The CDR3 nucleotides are TGTGCCAGCAGTGAAATTGGGAGAAGGCAGTTCTTC. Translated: CASSEIGRRQFF.

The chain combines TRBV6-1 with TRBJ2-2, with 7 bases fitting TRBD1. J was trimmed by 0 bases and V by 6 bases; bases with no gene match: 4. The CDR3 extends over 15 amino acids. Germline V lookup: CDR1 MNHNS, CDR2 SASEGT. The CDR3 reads CASRSGTANTGELFF. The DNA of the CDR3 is TGTGCCAGCAGGTCAGGGACAGCGAACACCGGGGAGCTGTTTTTT.